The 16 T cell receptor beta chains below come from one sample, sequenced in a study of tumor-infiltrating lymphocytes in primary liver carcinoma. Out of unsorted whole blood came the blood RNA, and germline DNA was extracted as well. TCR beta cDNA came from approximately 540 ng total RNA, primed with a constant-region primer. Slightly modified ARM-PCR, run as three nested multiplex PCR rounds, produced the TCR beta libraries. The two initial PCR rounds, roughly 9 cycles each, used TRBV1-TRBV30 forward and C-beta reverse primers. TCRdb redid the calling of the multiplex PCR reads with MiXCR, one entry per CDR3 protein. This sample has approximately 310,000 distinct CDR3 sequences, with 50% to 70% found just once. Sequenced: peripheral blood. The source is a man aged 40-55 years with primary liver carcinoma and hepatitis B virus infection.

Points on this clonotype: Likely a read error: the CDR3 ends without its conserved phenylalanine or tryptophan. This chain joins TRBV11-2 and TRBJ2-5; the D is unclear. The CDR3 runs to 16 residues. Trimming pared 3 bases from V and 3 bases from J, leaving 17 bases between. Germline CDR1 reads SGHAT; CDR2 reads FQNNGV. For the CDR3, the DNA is TGTGCCAGCAGCTTTTCTGGAGTAGGCTCAAAAGAGACCCAGTACTCC. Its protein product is CASSFSGVGSKETQYS.

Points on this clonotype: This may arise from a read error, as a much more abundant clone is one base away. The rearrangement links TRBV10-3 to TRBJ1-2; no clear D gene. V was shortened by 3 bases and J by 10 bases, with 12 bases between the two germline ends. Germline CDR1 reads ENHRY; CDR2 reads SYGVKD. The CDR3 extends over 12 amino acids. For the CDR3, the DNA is TGTGCCATCAGTGAAGGCGCTGGAGACTACACCTTC. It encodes CAISEGAGDYTF.

The CDR3 loop is CASSCFAGIYEQYF. In DNA, the CDR3 is TGTGCCAGCAGTTGTTTCGCAGGGATCTACGAGCAGTACTTC. The V gene is TRBV6-6, the J gene TRBJ2-7; D might be TRBD1 (5 bases). The V end was cut by 4 bases, the J end by 3 bases, with 13 bases between. This CDR3 is built from 14 residues. The germline V gene encodes CDR1 MNHNY and CDR2 SVGAGI (reference sequence).

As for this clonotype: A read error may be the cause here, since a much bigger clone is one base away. The CDR3: CASSRRFGKLFF. The CDR3 region has the DNA TGTGCCAGCAGTCGTAGGTTTGGAAAACTGTTTTTT. The V and J genes are TRBV12-3 or TRBV12-4 and TRBJ1-4, with no clear D. The V and J ends lost 5 bases and 10 bases respectively, with 11 bases between them. This CDR3 contains 12 residues.

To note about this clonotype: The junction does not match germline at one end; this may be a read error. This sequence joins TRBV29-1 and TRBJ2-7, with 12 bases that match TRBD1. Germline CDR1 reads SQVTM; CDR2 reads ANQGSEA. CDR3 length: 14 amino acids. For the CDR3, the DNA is TGCAGTGTTGTTGGGACAGGGGGCACCAACGAGCAGTACTTC. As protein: CSVVGTGGTNEQYF.

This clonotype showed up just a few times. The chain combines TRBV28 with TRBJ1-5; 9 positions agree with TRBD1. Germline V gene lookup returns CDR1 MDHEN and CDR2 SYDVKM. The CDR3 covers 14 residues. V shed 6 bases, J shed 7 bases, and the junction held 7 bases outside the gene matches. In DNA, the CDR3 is TGTGCCAGCAGCCTGGGACAGGGATGGCAGCCCCAGCATTTT. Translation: CASSLGQGWQPQHF.

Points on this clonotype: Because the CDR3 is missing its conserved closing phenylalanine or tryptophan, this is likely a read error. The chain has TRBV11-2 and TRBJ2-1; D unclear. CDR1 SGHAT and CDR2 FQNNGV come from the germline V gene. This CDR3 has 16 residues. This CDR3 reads CDSSYINPGLHNEQFS. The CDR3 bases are TGTGACAGCAGCTACATCAACCCCGGGCTACACAATGAGCAGTTCTCC.

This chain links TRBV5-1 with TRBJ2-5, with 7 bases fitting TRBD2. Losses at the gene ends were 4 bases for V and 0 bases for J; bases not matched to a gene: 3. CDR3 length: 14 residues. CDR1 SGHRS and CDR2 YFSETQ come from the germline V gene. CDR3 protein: CASSAREYQETQYF. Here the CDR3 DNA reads TGCGCCAGCAGCGCGCGGGAGTACCAAGAGACCCAGTACTTC. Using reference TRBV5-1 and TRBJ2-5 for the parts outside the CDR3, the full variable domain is KAGVTQTPRYLIKTRGQQVTLSCSPISGHRSVSWYQQTPGQGLQFLFEYFSETQRNKGNFPGRFSGRQFSNSRSEMNVSTLELGDSALYLCASSAREYQETQYFGPGTRLLVL.

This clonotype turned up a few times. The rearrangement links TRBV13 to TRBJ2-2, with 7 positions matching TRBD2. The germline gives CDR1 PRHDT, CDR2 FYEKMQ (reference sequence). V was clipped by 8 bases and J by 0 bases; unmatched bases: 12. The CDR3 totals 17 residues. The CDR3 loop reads CASRLLGGRPNTGELFF. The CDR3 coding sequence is TGTGCCAGCCGATTGCTGGGGGGGAGGCCGAACACCGGGGAGCTGTTTTTT.

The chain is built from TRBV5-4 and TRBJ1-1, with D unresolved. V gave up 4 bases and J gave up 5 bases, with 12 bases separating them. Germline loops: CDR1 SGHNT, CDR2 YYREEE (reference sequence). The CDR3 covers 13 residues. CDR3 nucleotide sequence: TGTGCCAGCAGCGTGGAGGTCCGGACTGAAGCTTTCTTT. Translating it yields CASSVEVRTEAFF.

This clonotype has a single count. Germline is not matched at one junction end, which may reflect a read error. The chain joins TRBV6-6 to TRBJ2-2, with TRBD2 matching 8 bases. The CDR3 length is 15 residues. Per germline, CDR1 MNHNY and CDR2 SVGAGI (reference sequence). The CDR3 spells CASSPGGANTGEMFF. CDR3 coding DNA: TGTGCCAGCAGTCCCGGGGGGGCGAACACCGGGGAGATGTTTTTC.

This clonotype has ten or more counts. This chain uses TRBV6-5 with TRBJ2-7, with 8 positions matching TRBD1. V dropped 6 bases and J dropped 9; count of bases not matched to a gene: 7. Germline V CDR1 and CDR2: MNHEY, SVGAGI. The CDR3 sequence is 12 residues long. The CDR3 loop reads CASRTRQGRQYF. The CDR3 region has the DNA TGTGCCAGCAGGACCCGACAGGGGAGGCAGTACTTC.

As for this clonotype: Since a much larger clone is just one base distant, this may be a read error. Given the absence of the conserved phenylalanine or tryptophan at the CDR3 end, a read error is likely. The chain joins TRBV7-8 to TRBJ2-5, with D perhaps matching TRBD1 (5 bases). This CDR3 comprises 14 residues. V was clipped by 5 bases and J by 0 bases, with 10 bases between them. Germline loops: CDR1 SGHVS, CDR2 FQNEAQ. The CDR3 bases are TGTGCCAGCAGCCCCAGGGCGTACCAAGAGACCCAGTACTAC. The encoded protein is CASSPRAYQETQYY.

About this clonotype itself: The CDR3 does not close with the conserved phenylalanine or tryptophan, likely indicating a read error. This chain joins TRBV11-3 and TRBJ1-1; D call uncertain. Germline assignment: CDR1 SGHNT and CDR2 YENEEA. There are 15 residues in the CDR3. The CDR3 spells CVSSPGYHMTTEAFL. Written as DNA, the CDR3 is TGTGTCAGCAGCCCCGGATACCACATGACCACTGAAGCTTTCCTT.

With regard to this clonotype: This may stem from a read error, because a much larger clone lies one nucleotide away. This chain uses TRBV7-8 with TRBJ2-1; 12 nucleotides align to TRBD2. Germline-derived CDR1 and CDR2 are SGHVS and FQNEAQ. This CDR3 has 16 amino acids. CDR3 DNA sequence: TGTGCCAGCAGCTTAGGCCTAGCGGGAGGGGGCCATGAGCGGTTCTTC. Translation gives CASSLGLAGGGHERFF.

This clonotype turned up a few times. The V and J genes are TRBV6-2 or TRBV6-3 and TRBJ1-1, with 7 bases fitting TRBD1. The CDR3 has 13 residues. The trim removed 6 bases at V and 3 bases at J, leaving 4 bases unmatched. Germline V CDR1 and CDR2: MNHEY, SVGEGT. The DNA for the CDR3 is TGTGCCAGCAGCCTGACAGGGTACACTGAAGCTTTCTTT. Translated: CASSLTGYTEAFF.